This record covers a single TCR beta chain. These data are taken from a study of blood T cell repertoires in COVID-19. In the study overall: T cells, B-cell-depleted T cells, or PBMCs supplied cDNA or gDNA.

Germline values: CDR1 MDHEN, CDR2 SYDVKM. This CDR3 contains 15 residues. Losses at the gene ends were 6 bases for V and 3 bases for J; bases not matched to a gene: 8. Sequencing used immunoSEQ multiplex PCR; TCRdb keeps in-frame clones, though not all of them. The sample holds roughly 200,000 clones, 75% to 90% seen once. The clonotype was recovered from a man between 40 and 49 years old with acute or convalescent COVID-19. The chain recombines TRBV28 with TRBJ1-2, with 9 bases aligning to TRBD1. Specimen: peripheral blood. The chain's CDR3 is CASRPPGTGYYGYTF. The CDR3 DNA sequence: TGTGCCAGCAGGCCCCCCGGGACAGGGTACTATGGCTACACCTTC.